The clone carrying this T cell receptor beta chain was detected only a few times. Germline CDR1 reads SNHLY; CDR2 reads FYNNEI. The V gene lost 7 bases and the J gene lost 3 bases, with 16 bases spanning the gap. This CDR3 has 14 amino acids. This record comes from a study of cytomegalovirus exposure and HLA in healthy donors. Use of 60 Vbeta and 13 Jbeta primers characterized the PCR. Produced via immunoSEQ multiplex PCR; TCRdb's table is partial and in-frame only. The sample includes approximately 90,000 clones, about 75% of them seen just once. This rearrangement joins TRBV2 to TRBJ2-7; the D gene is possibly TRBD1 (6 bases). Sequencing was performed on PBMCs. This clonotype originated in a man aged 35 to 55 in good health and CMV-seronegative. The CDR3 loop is CASNKPGDVYEQYF. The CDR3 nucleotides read TGTGCCAGCAACAAGCCAGGGGATGTCTACGAGCAGTACTTC. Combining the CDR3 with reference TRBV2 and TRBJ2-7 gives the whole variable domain EPEVTQTPSHQVTQMGQEVILRCVPISNHLYFYWYRQILGQKVEFLVSFYNNEISEKSEIFDDQFSVERPDGSNFTLKIRSTKLEDSAMYFCASNKPGDVYEQYFGPGTRLTVT.